This T cell receptor beta chain was sequenced during a study of T cell responses to AZD1222 COVID-19 vaccine. General observations from the study: Donors were chiefly white British, with a greater number of females, and clonal diversity was perhaps underestimated. Seropositive status at baseline applied to only a handful of AZD1222 recipients. Unmutated regions of variants are reportedly targeted by nearly half of spike-specific TCRs. The study found vaccine-associated CD4 TCRs spanning spike, dominant at 160-218 and 743-854.

On this clone itself: Its antigen is as yet unknown.

This table comes from immunoSEQ multiplex PCR, and its TCRdb copy is limited to in-frame clones, with some not included. The repertoire holds approximately 70,000 clones, with less than 85% as singletons. Sequences were derived from peripheral blood, sampled on day 0 of AZD1222 vaccination. This TCR was sampled from an adult in good health.

This chain's CDR3 is CASSQQTVNYGYTF. The DNA for the CDR3 is TGTGCCAGCAGCCAGCAGACAGTTAACTATGGCTACACCTTC. The rearrangement uses TRBV7-8 and TRBJ1-2; tentatively, D is TRBD1 (5 bases). Germline-derived CDR1 and CDR2 are SGHVS and FQNEAQ. The CDR3 contains 14 residues. The V and J ends lost 5 bases and 1 base respectively, with 11 bases between them.